These 26 T cell receptor beta chains were all obtained from the same sample, sequenced in a study of cytomegalovirus exposure and HLA in healthy donors. The PCR contained 60 Vbeta and 13 Jbeta primers. Measured with immunoSEQ multiplex PCR; TCRdb has only the in-frame clones, and not every one. This sample has 120,000 or so clones, with about 80% found just once. The sequencing sample was made of PBMCs. These receptors were taken from a man aged 30-40 years in good health and CMV-seronegative.

This clone was observed a few times. This chain links TRBV5-6 with TRBJ1-3; tentatively, D is TRBD1 (5 bases). V was clipped by 2 bases and J by 2 bases, with 11 bases between them. CDR1 and CDR2 (germline): SGHDT, YYEEEE. The CDR3 is 15 residues long. This chain's CDR3 is CASSFLQGPGNTIYF. CDR3 DNA: TGTGCCAGCAGCTTTCTCCAGGGCCCTGGAAACACCATATATTTT. The entire variable domain, with the rest obtained from reference TRBV5-6 and TRBJ1-3, is as follows: DAGVTQSPTHLIKTRGQQVTLRCSPKSGHDTVSWYQQALGQGPQFIFQYYEEEERQRGNFPDRFSGHQFPNYSSELNVNALLLGDSALYLCASSFLQGPGNTIYFGEGSWLTVV.

The chain carries TRBV5-1 and TRBJ2-7, with 11 bases aligning to TRBD2. The length of the CDR3 is 18 residues. Germline trimming cut 3 bases from V and 6 bases from J; bases unmatched to any gene: 17. CDR1 is SGHRS and CDR2 is YFSETQ in the germline V gene. The CDR3 is CASSSAWSLAGASGEQYF. CDR3 nucleotide sequence: TGCGCCAGCAGCTCCGCTTGGTCACTAGCGGGAGCTTCGGGCGAGCAGTACTTC.

This clone appeared once. V gene TRBV7-9 combines with J gene TRBJ2-7, with TRBD2 matching 14 bases. With 5 bases clipped from V and 3 bases from J, the junction kept 6 bases outside the gene matches. This CDR3 contains 16 residues. In germline, CDR1 is SEHNR, CDR2 FQNEAQ (reference sequence). CDR3 sequence: CASSPGGTSGSYEQYF. The CDR3 nucleotides read TGTGCCAGCAGCCCAGGCGGGACTAGCGGGAGCTACGAGCAGTACTTC. Variable domain in full (rest from reference TRBV7-9 and TRBJ2-7): DTGVSQNPRHKITKRGQNVTFRCDPISEHNRLYWYRQTLGQGPEFLTYFQNEAQLEKSRLLSDRFSAERPKGSFSTLEIQRTEQGDSAMYLCASSPGGTSGSYEQYFGPGTRLTVT.

This chain links TRBV9 with TRBJ2-1, with TRBD2 matching over 9 bases. Germline lookup yields CDR1 SGDLS and CDR2 YYNGEE. The CDR3 is 16 amino acids. With 3 bases clipped from V and 2 bases from J, the junction kept 6 bases outside the gene matches. CDR3 sequence: CASSASTSGPYNEQFF. In DNA, the CDR3 is TGTGCCAGCAGCGCGTCCACTAGCGGGCCCTACAATGAGCAGTTCTTC.

This sequence joins TRBV9 and TRBJ2-7; 8 bases fit TRBD1. The germline CDR1 and CDR2 sequences are SGDLS and YYNGEE. After removal of 4 bases from V and 12 bases from J, the junction contained 12 bases not matched to a gene. This CDR3 is 13 amino acids long. DNA of the CDR3: TGTGCCAGCAGCCCGGACAGGGTTGGCCTCATGTACTTC. Amino acid sequence: CASSPDRVGLMYF. Supplemented by reference TRBV9 and TRBJ2-7, the full variable domain reads DSGVTQTPKHLITATGQRVTLRCSPRSGDLSVYWYQQSLDQGLQFLIQYYNGEERAKGNILERFSAQQFPDLHSELNLSSLELGDSALYFCASSPDRVGLMYFGPGTRLTVT.

Only one count was recorded for this clone. The V and J genes are TRBV4-1 and TRBJ1-1; 7 nucleotides align to TRBD1. CDR1 is MGHRA and CDR2 is YSYEKL in the germline V gene. The CDR3 contains 15 residues. V was clipped by 3 bases and J by 1 base; unmatched bases: 5. CDR3 nucleotides: TGCGCCAGCAGCCACCGACAGGGATCGAACACTGAAGCTTTCTTT. Its translation: CASSHRQGSNTEAFF.

The chain recombines TRBV4-1 with TRBJ2-1; D may be TRBD2 (6 bases). The CDR3 is 15 residues long. The ends were cut back, 0 bases at V and 2 bases at J, with 8 bases in the middle. In germline, CDR1 is MGHRA, CDR2 YSYEKL. The CDR3 here is CASSQDCGTYNEQFF. As DNA, the CDR3 is TGCGCCAGCAGCCAAGATTGCGGGACCTACAATGAGCAGTTCTTC.

The chain employs TRBV7-2 and TRBJ2-5; possible D gene TRBD1, 6 bases. The J call may be wrong; the DNA end is better matched by TRBJ2-7. The CDR3 contains 15 residues. CDR1 is SGHTA and CDR2 is FQGNSA in the germline V gene. This CDR3 reads CASTPTSGQTYEQYF. DNA of the CDR3: TGTGCCAGTACGCCGACCTCCGGACAGACTTACGAGCAGTACTTC.

The V and J genes are TRBV29-1 and TRBJ1-2, with D possibly being TRBD1 (6 bases). V was trimmed by 0 bases and J by 4 bases, leaving 15 bases between them. Germline CDR1 and CDR2: SQVTM and ANQGSEA. The CDR3 length is 15 residues. This CDR3 is CSVEDEGRGFYGYTF. The CDR3 bases are TGCAGCGTTGAAGATGAGGGCAGGGGCTTCTATGGCTACACCTTC.

The V gene is TRBV19, the J gene TRBJ1-2; 10 positions match TRBD1. Germline CDR1 and CDR2: LNHDA and SQIVND (reference sequence). With 6 bases clipped from V and 8 bases from J, the junction kept 3 bases outside the gene matches. The CDR3 consists of 12 residues. CDR3 amino acids: CASRTGGAGYTF. DNA for the CDR3: TGTGCCAGTAGGACAGGGGGCGCAGGCTACACCTTC.

This chain joins TRBV7-9 and TRBJ2-3; 9 bases line up with TRBD1. After removal of 2 bases from V and 4 bases from J, the junction contained 4 bases not matched to a gene. CDR1 SEHNR and CDR2 FQNEAQ come from the germline V gene (reference sequence). CDR3 size: 15 residues. The CDR3 loop is CASSLFGQGPDTQYF. The CDR3 coding sequence is TGTGCCAGCAGCTTATTCGGACAGGGGCCAGATACGCAGTATTTT.

This clone was observed a handful of times. The chain is built from TRBV4-1 and TRBJ1-1; maybe TRBD1 (6 bases). Trimming removed 0 bases at V and 5 bases at J, with 16 bases between. The CDR3 consists of 16 residues. Germline CDR1 and CDR2: MGHRA and YSYEKL. This CDR3 is CASSQDGDIVETEAFF. CDR3 bases: TGCGCCAGCAGCCAAGATGGGGACATTGTGGAGACTGAAGCTTTCTTT.

V gene TRBV27 combines with J gene TRBJ2-5; weak D call: TRBD2 (6 bases). Germline CDR1 and CDR2: MNHEY and SMNVEV (reference sequence). The V end was cut by 3 bases, the J end by 7 bases, with 15 bases between. CDR3 size: 14 residues. The CDR3 nucleotides read TGTGCCAGCAGTTTGGAGGGAGCGGACGGGACCCAGTACTTC. This codes for CASSLEGADGTQYF.

This rearrangement joins TRBV7-9 to TRBJ1-2; D unclear. The CDR3 runs to 15 residues. CDR1 is SEHNR and CDR2 is FQNEAQ in the germline V gene (reference sequence). Trimming removed 6 bases from V and 3 bases from J, with 17 bases in between. Written as DNA, the CDR3 is TGTGCCAGCAGTTACCTGCCTGCAGGATACTATGGCTACACCTTC. It translates to CASSYLPAGYYGYTF.

The chain carries TRBV4-1 and TRBJ2-1; TRBD2 agrees at 9 bases. V shed 2 bases and J 0 bases; nucleotides not matched to a gene: 2. The CDR3 spans 16 residues. Germline V gene lookup returns CDR1 MGHRA and CDR2 YSYEKL. The CDR3 here is CASSQLSGSSYNEQFF. In DNA form, the CDR3 reads TGCGCCAGCAGCCAACTTAGCGGGAGCTCCTACAATGAGCAGTTCTTC.

This clone came up once. One junction end does not reproduce the germline sequence, and a read error may be involved. The V gene is TRBV15, the J gene TRBJ1-2; D might be TRBD1 (6 bases). Germline CDR1 LNHNV, CDR2 YYDKDF (reference sequence). The CDR3 is 16 amino acids. The CDR3 coding sequence is TGTGCCACCAGCAGAGACCGGGCTGGGACAAAGTATGGCTACCCCTTC. Translating gives CATSRDRAGTKYGYPF.

This clone was picked up one time. The junction departs from the called germline gene at one end, perhaps through a read error. The genes are TRBV7-9 and TRBJ2-1, with TRBD2 as a possible D gene (5 bases). The CDR3 runs to 12 residues. Looked up from germline, CDR1 is SEHNR and CDR2 is FQNEAQ (reference sequence). CDR3 coding DNA: TGTTCCAGCAGCTCAGACGGGGATGAGCAGTTCTTC. Its translation: CSSSSDGDEQFF. The full variable domain, rest sourced from reference TRBV7-9 and TRBJ2-1, is DTGVSQNPRHKITKRGQNVTFRCDPISEHNRLYWYRQTLGQGPEFLTYFQNEAQLEKSRLLSDRFSAERPKGSFSTLEIQRTEQGDSAMYLCSSSSDGDEQFFGPGTRLTVL.

This chain connects TRBV27 to TRBJ1-2; unclear D gene. Trimming left V 4 bases short and J 1 base short, with 22 bases between. The CDR3 is 18 residues long. Looked up from germline, CDR1 is MNHEY and CDR2 is SMNVEV (reference sequence). The CDR3 sequence is CASSSPPRTPISNYGYTF. In DNA, the CDR3 is TGTGCCAGCAGTTCCCCCCCCCGAACACCGATCAGTAACTATGGCTACACCTTC.

This rearrangement joins TRBV11-2 to TRBJ1-1; D uncertain. The V end was cut by 1 base, the J end by 1 base, with 10 bases between. Germline V gives CDR1 SGHAT, CDR2 FQNNGV. This CDR3 spans 15 amino acids. The CDR3 region is CASSLGGAQNTEAFF. DNA for the CDR3: TGTGCCAGCAGCTTAGGAGGCGCCCAGAACACTGAAGCTTTCTTT.

The V and J genes are TRBV18 and TRBJ1-2; 7 bases line up with TRBD1. V shed 6 bases, J shed 9 bases, and the junction held 7 bases outside the gene matches. This CDR3 spans 12 amino acids. CDR1 and CDR2 from the germline V gene are KGHSH and LQKENI. This CDR3 reads CASSGDSSRYTF. CDR3 DNA: TGTGCCAGCTCTGGGGACAGTTCTCGCTACACCTTC.

V usage is TRBV25-1 and J usage is TRBJ1-4, with 9 bases identical to TRBD1. J lost 8 bases, V lost 4 bases, and 8 bases had no gene match. The CDR3 spans 15 residues. CDR1 is MGHDK, CDR2 SYGVNS, per germline. The CDR3: CASSALQGAGEKLFF. The CDR3 DNA sequence: TGTGCCAGCAGTGCGTTACAGGGGGCTGGGGAAAAACTGTTTTTT.

The chain links TRBV5-4 to TRBJ2-5; D unclear. Germline V lookup: CDR1 SGHNT, CDR2 YYREEE (reference sequence). Trimming shortened V by 0 bases and J by 5 bases, and 5 bases separated the two germline ends. CDR3 size: 12 residues. For the CDR3, the DNA is TGTGCCAGCAGCTTGGCACGGGAGACCCAGTACTTC. It encodes CASSLARETQYF.

This clone was seen only once. The rearrangement uses TRBV27 and TRBJ2-1, with a possible D match to TRBD1 (6 bases). This CDR3 is built from 14 residues. Germline V gene sequence: CDR1 MNHEY, CDR2 SMNVEV (reference sequence). Trimming took off 3 bases at V and 4 bases at J, with 10 bases between the two ends. As DNA, the CDR3 is TGTGCCAGCAGTTTCGGGACAAAATACAATGAGCAGTTCTTC. Its protein is CASSFGTKYNEQFF.

The chain couples TRBV29-1 to TRBJ2-7, with D perhaps matching TRBD1 (6 bases). From germline, CDR1 is SQVTM and CDR2 ANQGSEA. The V end was cut by 4 bases, the J end by 3 bases, with 13 bases between. The CDR3 is made up of 13 amino acids. CDR3 protein: CSVATGLNYEQYF. The CDR3 coding sequence is TGCAGCGTTGCCACAGGGCTTAACTACGAGCAGTACTTC.

This clone was observed a handful of times. J is TRBJ2-1 and V is TRBV14, with D unclear. The CDR3 runs to 15 residues. The germline CDR1 and CDR2 sequences are SGHDN and FVKESK. V lost 3 bases and J lost 8, with 17 bases in between. The DNA for the CDR3 is TGTGCCAGCAGCCAGTTCAGCGTCACGGCTTATGAGCAGTTCTTC. Amino acid sequence: CASSQFSVTAYEQFF.

The rearrangement uses TRBV12-5 and TRBJ2-1; weak D call: TRBD1 (5 bases). The length of the CDR3 is 12 residues. In germline, CDR1 is LGHNT, CDR2 FRNRAP. The V end lost 6 bases, the J end lost 8 bases, and 11 bases lay between the germline ends. Written as DNA, the CDR3 is TGTGCTAGTGGACAGGAAAGTCATGAGCAGTTCTTC. It yields the protein CASGQESHEQFF. The full variable domain, in which reference TRBV12-5 and TRBJ2-1 provide the parts outside the CDR3, is DARVTQTPRHKVTEMGQEVTMRCQPILGHNTVFWYRQTMMQGLELLAYFRNRAPLDDSGMPKDRFSAEMPDATLATLKIQPSEPRDSAVYFCASGQESHEQFFGPGTRLTVL.